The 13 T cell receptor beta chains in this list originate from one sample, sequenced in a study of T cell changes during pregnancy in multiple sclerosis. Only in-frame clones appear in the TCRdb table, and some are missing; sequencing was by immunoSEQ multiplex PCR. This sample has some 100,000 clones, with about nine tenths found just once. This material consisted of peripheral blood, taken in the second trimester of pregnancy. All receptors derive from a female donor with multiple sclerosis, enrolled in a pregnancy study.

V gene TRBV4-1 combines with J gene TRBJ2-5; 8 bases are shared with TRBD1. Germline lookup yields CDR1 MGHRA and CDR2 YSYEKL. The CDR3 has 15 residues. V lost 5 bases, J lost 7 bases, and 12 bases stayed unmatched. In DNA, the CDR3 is TGCGCCAGCAGCTTCCTGACAGGGGCCGGCGGGACCCAGTACTTC. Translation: CASSFLTGAGGTQYF.

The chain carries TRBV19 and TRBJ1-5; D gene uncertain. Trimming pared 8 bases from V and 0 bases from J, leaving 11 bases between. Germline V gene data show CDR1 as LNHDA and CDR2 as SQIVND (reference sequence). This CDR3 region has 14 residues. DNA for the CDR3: TGTGCCAGTGATTGGCGGCTTAGCAATCAGCCCCAGCATTTT. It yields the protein CASDWRLSNQPQHF.

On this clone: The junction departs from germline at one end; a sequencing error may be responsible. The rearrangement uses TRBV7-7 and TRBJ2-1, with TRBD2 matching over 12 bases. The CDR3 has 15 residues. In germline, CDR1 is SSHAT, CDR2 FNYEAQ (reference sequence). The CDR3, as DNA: TGTGCTAGCAGCAACCTAGCGGGAGGGTACAATGAGCAGTTCTTC. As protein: CASSNLAGGYNEQFF.

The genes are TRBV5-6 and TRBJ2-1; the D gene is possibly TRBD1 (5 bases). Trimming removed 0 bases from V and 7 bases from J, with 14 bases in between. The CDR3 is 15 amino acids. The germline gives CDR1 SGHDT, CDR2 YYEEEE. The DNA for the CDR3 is TGTGCCAGCAGCTTGGGGCAGGGATACCAGAATGAGCAGTTCTTC. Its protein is CASSLGQGYQNEQFF.

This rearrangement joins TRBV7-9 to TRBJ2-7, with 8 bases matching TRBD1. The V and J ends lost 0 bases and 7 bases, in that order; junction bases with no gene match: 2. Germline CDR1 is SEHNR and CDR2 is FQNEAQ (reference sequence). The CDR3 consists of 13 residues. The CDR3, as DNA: TGTGCCAGCAGCTTAGCGACAGGGGTAGAGCAGTACTTC. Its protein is CASSLATGVEQYF.

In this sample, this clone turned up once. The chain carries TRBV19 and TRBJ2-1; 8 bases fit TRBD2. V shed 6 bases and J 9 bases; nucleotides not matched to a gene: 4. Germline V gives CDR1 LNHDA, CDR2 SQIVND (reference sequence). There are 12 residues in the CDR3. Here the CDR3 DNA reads TGTGCCAGTAGGTGGCGGGAGGCTGAGCAGTTCTTC. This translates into CASRWREAEQFF.

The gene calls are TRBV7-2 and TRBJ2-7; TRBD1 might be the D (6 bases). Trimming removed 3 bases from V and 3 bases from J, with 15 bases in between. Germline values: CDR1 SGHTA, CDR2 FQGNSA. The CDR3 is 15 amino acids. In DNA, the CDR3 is TGTGCCAGCAGCTTTTTAGCAGGGGAAATCTACGAGCAGTACTTC. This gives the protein CASSFLAGEIYEQYF.

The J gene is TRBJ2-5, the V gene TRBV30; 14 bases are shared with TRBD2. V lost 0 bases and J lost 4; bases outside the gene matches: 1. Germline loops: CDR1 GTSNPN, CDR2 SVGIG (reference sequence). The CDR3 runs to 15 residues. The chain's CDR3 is CAWSVGLAGGETQYF. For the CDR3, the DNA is TGTGCCTGGAGTGTAGGACTAGCGGGAGGAGAGACCCAGTACTTC.

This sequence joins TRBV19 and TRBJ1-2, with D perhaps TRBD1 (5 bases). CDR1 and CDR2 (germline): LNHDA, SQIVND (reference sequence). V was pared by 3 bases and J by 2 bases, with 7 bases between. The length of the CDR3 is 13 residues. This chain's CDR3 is CASSMAGNYGYTF. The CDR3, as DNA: TGTGCCAGTAGTATGGCAGGGAACTATGGCTACACCTTC.

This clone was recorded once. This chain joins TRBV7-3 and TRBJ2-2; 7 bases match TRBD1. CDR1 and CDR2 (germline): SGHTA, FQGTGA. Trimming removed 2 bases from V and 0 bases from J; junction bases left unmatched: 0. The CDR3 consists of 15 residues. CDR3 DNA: TGTGCCAGCAGCTTACAGGGGGCGAACACCGGGGAGCTGTTTTTT. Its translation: CASSLQGANTGELFF.

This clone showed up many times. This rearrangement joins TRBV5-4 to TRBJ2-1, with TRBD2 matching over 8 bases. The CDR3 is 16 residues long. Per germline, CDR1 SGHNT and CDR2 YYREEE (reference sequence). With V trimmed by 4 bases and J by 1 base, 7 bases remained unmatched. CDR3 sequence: CASSPSGTRSYNEQFF. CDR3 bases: TGTGCCAGCAGCCCTTCCGGGACTAGGTCCTACAATGAGCAGTTCTTC.

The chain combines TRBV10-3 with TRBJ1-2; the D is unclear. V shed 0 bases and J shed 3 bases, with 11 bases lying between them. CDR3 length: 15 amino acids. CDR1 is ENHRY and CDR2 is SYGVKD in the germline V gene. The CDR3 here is CAISESQSMHYGYTF. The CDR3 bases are TGTGCCATCAGTGAGTCACAGTCCATGCACTATGGCTACACCTTC.

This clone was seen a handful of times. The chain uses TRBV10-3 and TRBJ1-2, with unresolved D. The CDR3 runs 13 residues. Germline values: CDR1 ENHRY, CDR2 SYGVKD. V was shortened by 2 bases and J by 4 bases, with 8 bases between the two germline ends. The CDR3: CAISEERVYGYTF. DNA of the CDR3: TGTGCCATCAGTGAGGAAAGAGTCTATGGCTACACCTTC.